This T cell receptor (beta chain) was sequenced during a study of early T cells in non-severe SARS-CoV-2 infection. Study-wide background: Whole-blood bulk RNA, unsorted, was sequenced, and chains were unpaired.

CDR3 length: 14 amino acids. CDR1 and CDR2 (germline): MGHDK, SYGVNS. With V trimmed by 4 bases and J by 7 bases, 6 bases remained unmatched. Each CDR3 protein gets one entry after TCRdb re-called the 5' RACE reads with MiXCR. The repertoire holds about 83,000 distinct CDR3 sequences, with around an eighth as singletons. The TCR comes from an adult who was a healthcare worker with PCR-confirmed SARS-CoV-2 infection or an uninfected control (not recorded which). Sample: whole blood. The V and J genes are TRBV25-1 and TRBJ1-4; 7 nucleotides match TRBD1. The chain's CDR3 is CASSGATGPEKLFF. The CDR3 DNA reads as TGTGCCAGCAGTGGGGCGACAGGGCCTGAAAAACTGTTTTTT.